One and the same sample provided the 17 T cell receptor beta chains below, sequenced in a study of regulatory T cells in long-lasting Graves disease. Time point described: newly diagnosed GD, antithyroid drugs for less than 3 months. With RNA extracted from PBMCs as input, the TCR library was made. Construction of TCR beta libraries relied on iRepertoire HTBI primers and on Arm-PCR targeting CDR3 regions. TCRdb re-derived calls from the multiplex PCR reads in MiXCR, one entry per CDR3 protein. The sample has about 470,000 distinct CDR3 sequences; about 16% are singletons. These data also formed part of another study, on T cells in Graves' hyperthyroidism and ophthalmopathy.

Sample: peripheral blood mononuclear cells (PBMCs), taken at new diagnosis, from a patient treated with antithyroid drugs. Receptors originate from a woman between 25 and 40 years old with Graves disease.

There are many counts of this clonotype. The CDR3: CASSENQDNEQFF. The CDR3, as DNA: TGTGCCAGCAGTGAGAACCAGGACAATGAGCAGTTCTTC. The chain recombines TRBV2 with TRBJ2-1; D unclear. The germline gives CDR1 SNHLY, CDR2 FYNNEI. The length of the CDR3 is 13 residues. V lost 3 bases and J lost 5, with 8 bases in between.

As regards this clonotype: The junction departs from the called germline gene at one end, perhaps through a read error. The CDR3 region has the DNA TGTACCAGCTCATTCCTTGGTGAGCAGTTCTTC. It is translated as CTSSFLGEQFF. The J gene is TRBJ2-1, the V gene TRBV18, with D hard to call. The CDR3 is 11 residues long. CDR1 and CDR2 (germline): KGHSH, LQKENI.

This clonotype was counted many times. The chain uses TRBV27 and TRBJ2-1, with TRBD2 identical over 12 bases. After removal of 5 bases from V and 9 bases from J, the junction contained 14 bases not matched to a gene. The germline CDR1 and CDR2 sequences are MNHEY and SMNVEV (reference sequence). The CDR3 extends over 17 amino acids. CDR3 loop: CASSPRTSGTLFIEQFF. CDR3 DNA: TGTGCCAGCAGTCCACGGACTAGCGGGACCCTTTTTATTGAGCAGTTCTTC.

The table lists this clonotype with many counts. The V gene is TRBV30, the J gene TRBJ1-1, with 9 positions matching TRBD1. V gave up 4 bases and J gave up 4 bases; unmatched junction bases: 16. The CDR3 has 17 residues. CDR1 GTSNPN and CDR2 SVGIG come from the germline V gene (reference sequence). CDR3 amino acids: CAWIRRGTGSRSTEAFF. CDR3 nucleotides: TGTGCCTGGATCCGACGAGGGACAGGGTCGAGGAGCACTGAAGCTTTCTTT.

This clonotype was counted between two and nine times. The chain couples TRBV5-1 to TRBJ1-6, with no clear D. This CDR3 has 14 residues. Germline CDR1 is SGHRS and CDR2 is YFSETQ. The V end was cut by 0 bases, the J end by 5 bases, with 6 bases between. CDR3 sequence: CASSLGQHNSPLHF. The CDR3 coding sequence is TGCGCCAGCAGCTTGGGGCAGCATAATTCACCCCTCCACTTT.

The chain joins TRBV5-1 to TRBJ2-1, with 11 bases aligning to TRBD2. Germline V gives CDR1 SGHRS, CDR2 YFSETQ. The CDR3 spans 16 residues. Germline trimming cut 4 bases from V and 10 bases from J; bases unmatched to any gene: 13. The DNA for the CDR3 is TGCGCCAGCAGCGCCGAGTTTAGCGGGAGGGCCGGGGAGCAGTTCTTC. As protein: CASSAEFSGRAGEQFF.

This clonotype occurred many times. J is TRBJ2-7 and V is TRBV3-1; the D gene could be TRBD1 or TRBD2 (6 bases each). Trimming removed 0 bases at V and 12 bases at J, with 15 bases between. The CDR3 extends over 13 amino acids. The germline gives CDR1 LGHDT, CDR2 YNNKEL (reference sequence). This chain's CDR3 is CASSQDLGRGPYF. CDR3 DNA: TGTGCCAGCAGCCAAGATCTGGGCCGGGGGCCGTACTTC.

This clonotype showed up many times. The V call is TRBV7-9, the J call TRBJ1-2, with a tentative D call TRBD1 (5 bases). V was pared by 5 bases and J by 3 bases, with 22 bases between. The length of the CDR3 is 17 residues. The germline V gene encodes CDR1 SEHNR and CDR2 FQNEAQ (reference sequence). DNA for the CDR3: TGTGCCAGCAGCGGTGGCGACGGAACCAGGGCTGACTATGGCTACACCTTC. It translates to CASSGGDGTRADYGYTF.

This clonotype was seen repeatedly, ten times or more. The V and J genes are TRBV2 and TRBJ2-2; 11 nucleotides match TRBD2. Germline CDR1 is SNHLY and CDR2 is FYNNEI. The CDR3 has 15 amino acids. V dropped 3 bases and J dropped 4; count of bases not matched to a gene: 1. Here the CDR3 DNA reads TGTGCCAGCAGTGACCTAGCGGGAGGCACCGGGGAGCTGTTTTTT. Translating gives CASSDLAGGTGELFF.

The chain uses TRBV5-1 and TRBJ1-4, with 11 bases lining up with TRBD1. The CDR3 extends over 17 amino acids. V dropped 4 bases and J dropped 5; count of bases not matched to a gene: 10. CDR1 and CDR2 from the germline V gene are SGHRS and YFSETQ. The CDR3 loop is CASSAGTGGANNEKLFF. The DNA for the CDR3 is TGCGCCAGCAGCGCCGGGACAGGGGGTGCCAACAATGAAAAACTGTTTTTT.

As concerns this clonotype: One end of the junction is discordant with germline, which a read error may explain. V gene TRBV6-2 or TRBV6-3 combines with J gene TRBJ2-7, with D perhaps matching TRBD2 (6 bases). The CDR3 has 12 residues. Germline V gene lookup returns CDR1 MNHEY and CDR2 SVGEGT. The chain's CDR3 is CASSYSGVEQCF. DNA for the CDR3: TGTGCCAGCAGTTATTCGGGAGTGGAGCAGTGCTTC.

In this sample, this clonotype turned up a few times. DNA of the CDR3: TGCAGTGCTAGGGAACCCGGGACAGGAAGTGGGGCCAACGTCCTGACTTTC. Translating gives CSAREPGTGSGANVLTF. The V call is TRBV20-1, the J call TRBJ2-6; 8 bases line up with TRBD1. The CDR3 is made up of 17 amino acids. Germline assignment: CDR1 DFQATT and CDR2 SNEGSKA (reference sequence). V lost 3 bases and J lost 3; bases outside the gene matches: 10.

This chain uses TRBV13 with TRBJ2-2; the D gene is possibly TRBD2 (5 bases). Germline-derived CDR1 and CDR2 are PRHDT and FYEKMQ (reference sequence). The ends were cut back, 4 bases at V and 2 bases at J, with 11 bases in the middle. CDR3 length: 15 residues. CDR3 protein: CASSSRSGNTGELFF. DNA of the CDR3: TGTGCCAGCAGCTCCCGGAGCGGCAACACCGGGGAGCTGTTTTTT.

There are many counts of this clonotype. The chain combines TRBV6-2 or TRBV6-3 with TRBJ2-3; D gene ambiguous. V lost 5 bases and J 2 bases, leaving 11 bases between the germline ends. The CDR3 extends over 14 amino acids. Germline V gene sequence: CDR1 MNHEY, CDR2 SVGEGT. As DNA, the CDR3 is TGTGCCAGCAGTCAAGGCCGTAACACAGATACGCAGTATTTT. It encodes CASSQGRNTDTQYF.

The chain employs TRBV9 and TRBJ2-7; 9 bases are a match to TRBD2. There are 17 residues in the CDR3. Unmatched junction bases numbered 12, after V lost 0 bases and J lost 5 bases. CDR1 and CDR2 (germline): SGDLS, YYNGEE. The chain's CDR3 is CASSVAGVGLAIHEQYF. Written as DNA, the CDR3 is TGTGCCAGCAGCGTAGCAGGGGTTGGACTAGCGATACACGAGCAGTACTTC.

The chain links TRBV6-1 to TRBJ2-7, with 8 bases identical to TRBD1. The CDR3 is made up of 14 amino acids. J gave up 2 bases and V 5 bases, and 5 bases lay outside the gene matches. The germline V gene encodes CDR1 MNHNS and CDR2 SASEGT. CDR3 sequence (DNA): TGTGCCAGCAGTAAGGGACAGGCGACCTACGAGCAGTACTTC. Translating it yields CASSKGQATYEQYF.

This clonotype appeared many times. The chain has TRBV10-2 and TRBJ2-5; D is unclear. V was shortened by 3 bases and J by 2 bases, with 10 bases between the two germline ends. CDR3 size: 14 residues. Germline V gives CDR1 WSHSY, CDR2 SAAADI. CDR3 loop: CASSEVLRQETQYF. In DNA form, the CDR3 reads TGCGCCAGCAGTGAAGTCTTGCGGCAAGAGACCCAGTACTTC.